These 27 T cell receptor beta chains were sequenced from one sample in a study of neurological immune-mediated disorders. TCRdb ran MiXCR on the 5' RACE reads and lists one entry per CDR3 protein. Of roughly 36,000 distinct CDR3 sequences in the sample, around 7% were seen once. Material for sequencing was CD4+ T cells from blood. The receptors come from a man between 50 and 59 years old in good health.

This clonotype was detected many times. The chain couples TRBV10-3 to TRBJ2-3; a possible D gene is TRBD1 (7 bases). The CDR3 runs to 12 residues. V lost 11 bases and J 6 bases, leaving 15 bases between the germline ends. The germline V gene encodes CDR1 ENHRY and CDR2 SYGVKD. The CDR3 here is CASEGAGDTQYF. Written as DNA, the CDR3 is TGTGCCTCGGAGGGGGCAGGGGATACGCAGTATTTT.

This clonotype was recorded many times. The rearrangement uses TRBV5-1 and TRBJ2-3; D uncertain. The V gene lost 0 bases and the J gene lost 1 base, with 9 bases spanning the gap. The CDR3 extends over 15 amino acids. Looked up from germline, CDR1 is SGHRS and CDR2 is YFSETQ. The CDR3 region is CASSLEGSGTDTQYF. DNA for the CDR3: TGCGCCAGCAGCTTGGAGGGATCTGGCACAGATACGCAGTATTTT.

Many counts were recorded for this clonotype. This sequence joins TRBV28 and TRBJ2-7, with D uncertain. CDR1 is MDHEN, CDR2 SYDVKM, per germline. V was shortened by 3 bases and J by 4 bases, with 7 bases between the two germline ends. CDR3 length equals 12 residues. CDR3 region: CASSFLAYEQYF. As DNA, the CDR3 is TGTGCCAGCAGTTTTTTGGCTTACGAGCAGTACTTC.

In this sample, this clonotype turned up many times. The chain couples TRBV3-1 to TRBJ2-1; the D is unclear. This CDR3 is built from 16 residues. Between the trimmed V and J ends, which lost 3 bases and 5 bases, there was a span of 17 bases. The germline V gene has CDR1 LGHDT and CDR2 YNNKEL (reference sequence). The CDR3 loop reads CASSHDRLKGDNEQFF. CDR3 coding DNA: TGTGCCAGCAGCCATGATCGTCTGAAGGGTGACAATGAGCAGTTCTTC.

This clonotype was observed many times. V is TRBV7-2 and J is TRBJ2-3; D perhaps matches TRBD1 (5 bases). V dropped 5 bases and J dropped 6 bases, with 18 bases sitting between them. Germline assignment: CDR1 SGHTA and CDR2 FQGNSA. This CDR3 is built from 15 residues. The CDR3 spells CASSLAPPGSDTQYF. DNA of the CDR3: TGTGCCAGCAGCCTCGCCCCTCCAGGGTCTGATACGCAGTATTTT.

This clonotype was observed at least ten times. The chain combines TRBV7-3 with TRBJ2-3; possibly TRBD2 for D (5 bases). Germline V lookup: CDR1 SGHTA, CDR2 FQGTGA. V was trimmed by 4 bases and J by 0 bases, leaving 8 bases between them. The CDR3 consists of 14 residues. The CDR3 bases are TGTGCCAGCAGCTCGGCGGGTAGCACAGATACGCAGTATTTT. Its translation is CASSSAGSTDTQYF.

At least ten counts were recorded for this clonotype. The rearrangement joins TRBV28 to TRBJ2-7, with TRBD2 as a possible D gene (6 bases). There are 13 residues in the CDR3. V shed 4 bases and J shed 3 bases, with 10 bases lying between them. Germline-derived CDR1 and CDR2 are MDHEN and SYDVKM. In DNA form, the CDR3 reads TGTGCCAGCAGTTCCGGGGGAGGCTACGAGCAGTACTTC. This sequence encodes CASSSGGGYEQYF.

This clonotype was recorded at least ten times. V and J are TRBV19 and TRBJ2-7; D perhaps matches TRBD1 (6 bases). Trimming took off 5 bases at V and 2 bases at J, with 10 bases between the two ends. This CDR3 is 13 amino acids long. Germline-derived CDR1 and CDR2 are LNHDA and SQIVND (reference sequence). CDR3 in amino acids: CASSFQGTYEQYF. CDR3 coding DNA: TGTGCCAGTAGTTTTCAGGGGACCTACGAGCAGTACTTC.

This clonotype appeared many times. This chain uses TRBV5-1 with TRBJ1-1, with TRBD1 identical over 7 bases. Per the germline V gene, CDR1 is SGHRS and CDR2 is YFSETQ. CDR3 length equals 14 residues. V was clipped by 0 bases and J by 4 bases; unmatched bases: 3. The chain's CDR3 is CASSLETGLTEAFF. CDR3 coding DNA: TGCGCCAGCAGCTTGGAGACAGGGCTCACTGAAGCTTTCTTT.

This clonotype has a handful of counts. This chain connects TRBV28 to TRBJ2-1; TRBD2 agrees at 8 bases. Trimming removed 7 bases from V and 2 bases from J; junction bases left unmatched: 7. Germline assignment: CDR1 MDHEN and CDR2 SYDVKM. This CDR3 spans 15 amino acids. CDR3 region: CASINSGSTYNEQFF. CDR3 sequence (DNA): TGTGCCAGCATCAACAGCGGGAGTACCTACAATGAGCAGTTCTTC.

This clonotype was seen at least ten times. The chain uses TRBV2 and TRBJ2-3; D call uncertain. The CDR3 totals 11 residues. The germline V gene encodes CDR1 SNHLY and CDR2 FYNNEI. The V end lost 4 bases, the J end lost 7 bases, and 6 bases lay between the germline ends. CDR3 in DNA: TGTGCCAGCAGTGGGGAAAATACGCAGTATTTT. Its protein is CASSGENTQYF. Supplemented by reference TRBV2 and TRBJ2-3, the full variable domain reads EPEVTQTPSHQVTQMGQEVILRCVPISNHLYFYWYRQILGQKVEFLVSFYNNEISEKSEIFDDQFSVERPDGSNFTLKIRSTKLEDSAMYFCASSGENTQYFGPGTRLTVL.

This clonotype was found many times. The chain employs TRBV20-1 and TRBJ2-7; a weak D match, TRBD2 (6 bases). Trimming took 4 bases from V and 6 from J, leaving 19 bases between them. CDR3 length: 14 residues. Germline lookup yields CDR1 DFQATT and CDR2 SNEGSKA (reference sequence). In DNA form, the CDR3 reads TGCAGTGCTAACCTTAGACTAGTGCCGGCCGAGCAGTACTTC. This codes for CSANLRLVPAEQYF.

In its sample, this clonotype was seen many times. The V call is TRBV20-1, the J call TRBJ2-2; 11 bases fit TRBD2. Germline V gives CDR1 DFQATT, CDR2 SNEGSKA (reference sequence). Trimming took 3 bases from V and 4 from J; bases not matched to a gene: 4. The CDR3 totals 15 residues. CDR3 protein: CSARSSGRTTGELFF. The CDR3 DNA follows: TGCAGTGCTAGGTCTAGCGGGAGGACCACCGGGGAGCTGTTTTTT.

The rearrangement links TRBV6-5 to TRBJ2-2; 7 bases are shared with TRBD1. CDR1 MNHEY and CDR2 SVGAGI come from the germline V gene. The CDR3 extends over 14 amino acids. The V segment lost 7 bases and the J segment 3 bases; nucleotides outside the gene matches: 5. In DNA, the CDR3 is TGTGCCAGCAAACATGGGACAGACACCGGGGAGCTGTTTTTT. Its translation is CASKHGTDTGELFF.

The chain uses TRBV20-1 and TRBJ2-7; D possibly corresponds to TRBD1 (5 bases). Germline values: CDR1 DFQATT, CDR2 SNEGSKA (reference sequence). The CDR3 has 15 residues. With 0 bases removed from V and 7 bases from J, the gap between germline ends came to 19 bases. The CDR3 region is CSARDRRQSSSEQYF. In DNA, the CDR3 is TGCAGTGCTAGAGATCGCCGACAGTCGTCCTCTGAGCAGTACTTC.

This clonotype was detected many times. V usage is TRBV6-1 and J usage is TRBJ1-2; D unclear. V lost 3 bases to trimming and J lost 8 bases, with 10 bases between them. This CDR3 is built from 12 residues. CDR1 and CDR2 (germline): MNHNS, SASEGT. The chain's CDR3 is CASSEQQEGYTF. The DNA for the CDR3 is TGTGCCAGCAGTGAGCAGCAGGAGGGCTACACCTTC.

The V call is TRBV20-1, the J call TRBJ2-7, with D tentatively TRBD2 (7 bases). Trimming pared 6 bases from V and 2 bases from J, leaving 17 bases between. Germline values: CDR1 DFQATT, CDR2 SNEGSKA (reference sequence). The CDR3 runs to 14 residues. CDR3 DNA sequence: TGCAGTGCCACGACCGGGGGGCGAACCTACGAGCAGTACTTC. Translating it yields CSATTGGRTYEQYF.

CDR3 sequence: CAIGTSGALSSYNEQFF. DNA for the CDR3: TGTGCCATTGGGACTAGCGGAGCCCTCAGCTCCTACAATGAGCAGTTCTTC. The chain combines TRBV10-3 with TRBJ2-1; TRBD2 aligns across 11 bases. Germline CDR1 reads ENHRY; CDR2 reads SYGVKD. The CDR3 runs 17 residues. V was clipped by 9 bases and J by 0 bases; unmatched bases: 10.

There are many counts of this clonotype. The V call is TRBV12-3 or TRBV12-4, the J call TRBJ1-3; D unclear. This CDR3 spans 16 amino acids. V was clipped by 5 bases and J by 7 bases, with 21 bases between them. For the CDR3, the DNA is TGTGCCAGCAGTCCGGACCGGACTTACTCTCTCAACACCATATATTTT. Translated: CASSPDRTYSLNTIYF.

Many counts were recorded for this clonotype. The chain carries TRBV5-1 and TRBJ2-7; a weak D match, TRBD1 (6 bases). V dropped 2 bases and J dropped 5 bases, with 11 bases sitting between them. Per the germline V gene, CDR1 is SGHRS and CDR2 is YFSETQ. This CDR3 contains 13 residues. The CDR3, as DNA: TGCGCCAGCAGCTTTTACAGGGAGAACGAGCAGTACTTC. This codes for CASSFYRENEQYF.

This clonotype was picked up many times. The chain uses TRBV5-1 and TRBJ1-2, with a tentative D call TRBD1 (6 bases). CDR3 size: 14 residues. V shed 0 bases and J shed 1 base, with 7 bases lying between them. Per germline, CDR1 SGHRS and CDR2 YFSETQ. CDR3 loop: CASSLEGHNYGYTF. CDR3 in DNA: TGCGCCAGCAGCTTGGAGGGACATAACTATGGCTACACCTTC.

This clonotype was detected many times. The V gene is TRBV20-1, the J gene TRBJ2-5; D not resolved. The CDR3 is 14 residues long. Germline CDR1 and CDR2: DFQATT and SNEGSKA (reference sequence). V lost 2 bases and J 2 bases, leaving 12 bases between the germline ends. The CDR3 loop reads CSARISRSQETQYF. Here the CDR3 DNA reads TGCAGTGCTAGAATTTCGCGGAGTCAAGAGACCCAGTACTTC.

This clonotype was counted ten times or more. The rearrangement links TRBV14 to TRBJ1-1; weak D call: TRBD1 (5 bases). The ends were cut back, 1 base at V and 5 bases at J, with 11 bases in the middle. Germline values: CDR1 SGHDN, CDR2 FVKESK. This CDR3 contains 14 residues. The CDR3: CASSQVEGRTEAFF. The CDR3 DNA sequence: TGTGCCAGCAGCCAAGTCGAGGGGCGTACTGAAGCTTTCTTT. Filled out from reference TRBV14 and TRBJ1-1, the complete variable domain reads EAGVTQFPSHSVIEKGQTVTLRCDPISGHDNLYWYRRVMGKEIKFLLHFVKESKQDESGMPNNRFLAERTGGTYSTLKVQPAELEDSGVYFCASSQVEGRTEAFFGQGTRLTVV.

This clonotype has at least ten counts. The rearrangement joins TRBV7-2 to TRBJ2-2; a possible D gene is TRBD2 (5 bases). The CDR3 totals 16 residues. The germline V and J ends were trimmed by 4 bases and 9 bases, with 21 bases remaining between them. The germline V gene encodes CDR1 SGHTA and CDR2 FQGNSA. As DNA, the CDR3 is TGTGCCAGCAGCTCCGCGGCTGGGAGCCCATCCAGGGAGCTGTTTTTT. It is translated as CASSSAAGSPSRELFF.

This clonotype was picked up many times. The gene calls are TRBV12-3 or TRBV12-4 and TRBJ1-5; D uncertain. Trimming left V 7 bases short and J 7 bases short, with 14 bases between. The CDR3 is made up of 13 amino acids. This CDR3 reads CASTPAGLQPQHF. For the CDR3, the DNA is TGTGCCAGCACTCCGGCGGGCCTCCAGCCCCAGCATTTT.

This clonotype occurred many times. V is TRBV5-1 and J is TRBJ2-1; TRBD2 aligns across 7 bases. Germline V CDR1 and CDR2: SGHRS, YFSETQ. Trimming cost V 0 bases and J 5 bases; bases outside gene matches: 11. The CDR3 totals 17 residues. The DNA of the CDR3 is TGCGCCAGCAGCTTGGCCGGGGAGGGAAGAGGCGACAATGAGCAGTTCTTC. Its protein is CASSLAGEGRGDNEQFF.

This clonotype was counted at least ten times. The J gene is TRBJ2-2, the V gene TRBV4-3; TRBD1 matches 9 bases. With V trimmed by 2 bases and J by 6 bases, 7 bases remained unmatched. Looked up from germline, CDR1 is LGHNA and CDR2 is YSLEER. CDR3 length: 16 amino acids. CDR3 sequence: CASSQWDRAFPGELFF. DNA for the CDR3: TGCGCCAGCAGCCAATGGGACAGGGCTTTTCCCGGGGAGCTGTTTTTT.